These 2 T cell receptor beta chains came from one sample sequenced in a study of cytomegalovirus exposure and HLA in healthy donors. The PCR made use of 60 Vbeta and 13 Jbeta primers. Sequenced by immunoSEQ multiplex PCR; TCRdb stores in-frame clones only, minus some. This sample has some 150,000 clones, with about 80% found just once. The material sequenced was PBMCs. The receptors come from a woman aged 45-65 years in good health and CMV-seropositive.

The chain is built from TRBV2 and TRBJ1-1, with unresolved D. Trimming removed 8 bases at V and 1 base at J, with 8 bases between. The CDR3 is made up of 12 amino acids. Germline assignment: CDR1 SNHLY and CDR2 FYNNEI. The CDR3 DNA sequence: TGTGCCAGCCCGCGTCGGAACACTGAAGCTTTCTTT. Encoded protein: CASPRRNTEAFF.

Only one count was recorded for this clone. The chain combines TRBV5-1 with TRBJ2-7; maybe TRBD2 (6 bases). The CDR3 length is 17 residues. Germline CDR1 is SGHRS and CDR2 is YFSETQ. The V end was cut by 2 bases, the J end by 4 bases, with 22 bases between. The CDR3 bases are TGCGCCAGCAGCTTTACGTTTTCGGGGGAGAGACTTTACGAGCAGTACTTC. Its protein product is CASSFTFSGERLYEQYF.